This entry lists 4 T cell receptor beta chains sequenced from one sample in a study of control samples from healthy donors and cancer patients. The data were produced by immunoSEQ multiplex PCR, yet TCRdb's version contains in-frame clones alone and is incomplete. The sample records 89,000 or so clones, more than 70% being singletons. The sequenced sample consisted of blood. The receptors come from a man aged 45-65 years in good health.

The chain couples TRBV11-3 to TRBJ1-2; D gene unclear. The CDR3 contains 14 residues. V was cut by 2 bases and J by 6 bases, with 13 bases left in between. Germline CDR1 and CDR2: SGHNT and YENEEA. CDR3 coding DNA: TGTGCCAGCAGCTTAATGGCGGCAGGCAATGGCTACACCTTC. Translated, it gives CASSLMAAGNGYTF.

The chain is built from TRBV4-2 and TRBJ2-3; tentatively, D is TRBD1 or TRBD2 (6 bases each). Germline loops: CDR1 LGHNA, CDR2 YNFKEQ. CDR3 length: 14 residues. V was cut by 4 bases and J by 5 bases, with 13 bases left in between. This CDR3 reads CASSLGGQGDTQYF. CDR3 bases: TGTGCCAGCAGCCTAGGGGGGCAGGGAGATACGCAGTATTTT.

The chain uses TRBV4-3 and TRBJ2-7, with 12 nucleotides matching TRBD1. The CDR3 is 15 amino acids. The germline V gene has CDR1 LGHNA and CDR2 YSLEER. V trimming: 4 bases; J trimming: 4 bases; junction bases outside the gene matches: 5. This chain's CDR3 is CASSLGQGALYEQYF. Here the CDR3 DNA reads TGCGCCAGCAGCCTGGGACAGGGGGCCCTGTACGAGCAGTACTTC.

The chain employs TRBV29-1 and TRBJ2-1, with TRBD1 matching over 8 bases. Trimming removed 8 bases from V and 7 bases from J; junction bases left unmatched: 13. The length of the CDR3 is 14 residues. Germline V gives CDR1 SQVTM, CDR2 ANQGSEA. The CDR3 DNA sequence: TGCAGCACGTTACGGGACAGGTCTGGGAATGAGCAGTTCTTC. This encodes CSTLRDRSGNEQFF.